Sequencing of this T cell receptor (beta chain) was carried out in a study of blood T cell repertoires in COVID-19. Study in general: T cells, B-cell-depleted T cells, or PBMCs provided the cDNA or gDNA that served as material.

The CDR3 runs to 14 residues. Trimming took 2 bases from V and 2 from J, leaving 8 bases between them. Per germline, CDR1 SGHTA and CDR2 FQGNSA. Sequencing was performed with immunoSEQ multiplex PCR; in TCRdb, only in-frame clones are kept and a portion is missing. The top ten clones hold about 3.1% of a sample with hundreds of thousands of clones, roughly nine tenths of them seen once. The receptor comes from a woman in her fifties or sixties in a cohort exposed to, infected with or recovered from COVID-19 (not recorded which). V is TRBV7-2 and J is TRBJ2-3; tentatively, D is TRBD2 (5 bases). What was sequenced was PBMCs or T cells enriched from blood (not recorded which). This CDR3 reads CASSLRDTTDTQYF. As DNA, the CDR3 is TGTGCCAGCAGCTTACGGGATACCACAGATACGCAGTATTTT.